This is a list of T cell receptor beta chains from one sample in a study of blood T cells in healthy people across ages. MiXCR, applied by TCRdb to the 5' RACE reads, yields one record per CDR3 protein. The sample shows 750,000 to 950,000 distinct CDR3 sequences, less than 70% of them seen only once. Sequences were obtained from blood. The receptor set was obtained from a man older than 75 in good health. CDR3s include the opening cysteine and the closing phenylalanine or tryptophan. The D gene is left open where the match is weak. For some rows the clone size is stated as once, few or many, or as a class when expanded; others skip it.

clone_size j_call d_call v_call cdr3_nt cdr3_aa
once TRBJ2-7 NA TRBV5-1 TGCGCCAGCAGCAGGGAAGACAATGAGCAGTACTTC CASSREDNEQYF
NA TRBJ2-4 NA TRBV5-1 TGCGCCAGCAGCTCCCAGGGGAGGGGGCTGAACATTCAGTACTTC CASSSQGRGLNIQYF
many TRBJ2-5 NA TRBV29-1 TGCAGCGCCAAGACGGAGACCCAGTACTTC CSAKTETQYF
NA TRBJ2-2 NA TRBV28 TGTGCCAGCAGTCCCTGGCAGGGACAGAACACCGGGGAGCTGTTTTTT CASSPWQGQNTGELFF
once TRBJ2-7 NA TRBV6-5 TGTGCCAGCTCCCCGCAACAGGGCTTTAACTACGAGCAGTACTTC CASSPQQGFNYEQYF
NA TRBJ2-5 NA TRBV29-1 TGCAGCGCCGTCTTAGCGGCAGCAGAGACCCAGTACTTC CSAVLAAAETQYF
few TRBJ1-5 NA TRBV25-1 TGTGCCAGCAGTGTGTCAGGGAGCAATCAGCCCCAGCATTTT CASSVSGSNQPQHF
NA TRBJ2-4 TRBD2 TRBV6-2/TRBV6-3 TGTGCCAGCAGGACCAGCGGGGTGGACATTCAGTACTTC CASRTSGVDIQYF
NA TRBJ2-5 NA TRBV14 TGTGCCAGCAGCCGGACAGCCGACAACCAAGAGACCCAGTACTTC CASSRTADNQETQYF
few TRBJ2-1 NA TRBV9 TGTGCCAGCAGCGTAAGACCAGCAGGGGAGCAGTTCTTC CASSVRPAGEQFF
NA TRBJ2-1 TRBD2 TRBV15 TGTGCCACCAGCTCCCGGCGGGAGATTCCCTACAATGAGCAGTTCTTC CATSSRREIPYNEQFF
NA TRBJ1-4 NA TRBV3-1 TGTGCCAGCAGCCAAGACAGAGCCTATAAGGAAAAACTGTTTTTT CASSQDRAYKEKLFF
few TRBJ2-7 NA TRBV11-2 TGTGCCAGCAGCCGCCTACTTGGGGGCTACGAGCAGTACTTC CASSRLLGGYEQYF
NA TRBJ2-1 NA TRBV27 TGTGCCAGCAGTTTATGGGTAGTCCAGAACTTGAATGAGCAGTTCTTC CASSLWVVQNLNEQFF
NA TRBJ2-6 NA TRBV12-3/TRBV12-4 TGTGCCAGCAGCCCTCAGGTCCCTGGGGCCAACGTCCTGACTTTC CASSPQVPGANVLTF
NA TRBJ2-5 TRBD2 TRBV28 TGTGCCAGCAGGGATGATAAGCGGGGGGCTCACCAAGAGACCCAGTACTTC CASRDDKRGAHQETQYF
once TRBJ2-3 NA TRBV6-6 TGTGCCAGCAGGGTAGCGGCTAGCACAGATACGCAGTATTTT CASRVAASTDTQYF
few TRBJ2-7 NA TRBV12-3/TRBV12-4 TGTGCCAGCACCGCCCTAGGACTACCGTACGAGCAGTACTTC CASTALGLPYEQYF
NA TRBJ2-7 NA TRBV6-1 TGTGCCAGCAGTGAAGTGGTACAGGTTGGATACGAGCAGTACTTC CASSEVVQVGYEQYF
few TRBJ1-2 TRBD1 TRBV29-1 TGCAGCTCCTGGACAGGGGGCCCCTTGGATGGCTACACCTTC CSSWTGGPLDGYTF
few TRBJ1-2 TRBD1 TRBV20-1 TGCAGTGCTAGAGTTTGGCAGGGGGCTGCCTATGGCTACACCTTC CSARVWQGAAYGYTF
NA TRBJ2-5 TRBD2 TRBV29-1 TGCAGCGTTGAAGATCTTAGGGCGGGGGAAGAGACCCAGTACTTC CSVEDLRAGEETQYF
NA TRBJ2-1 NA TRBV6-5 TGTGCCAGCAGCCGGGGCAGTCCCTCCTACAATGAGCAGTTCTTC CASSRGSPSYNEQFF
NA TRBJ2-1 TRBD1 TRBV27 TGTGCCAGCAGCCCGGGACAGGGCCTCAATGAGCAGTTCTTC CASSPGQGLNEQFF
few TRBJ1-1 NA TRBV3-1 TGTGCCAGCAGCCAAGCTGGGGGACTCGGGGAAGCTTTCTTT CASSQAGGLGEAFF
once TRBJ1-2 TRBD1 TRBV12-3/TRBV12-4 TGTGCCAGCAGTTTAGGAGTGGGGACAGGACTCTTGTCTAACTATGGCTACACCTTC CASSLGVGTGLLSNYGYTF
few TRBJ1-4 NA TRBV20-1 TGCAGTGCTAGGGACCCCGGGACTAATGAAAAACTGTTTTTT CSARDPGTNEKLFF
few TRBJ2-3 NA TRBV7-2 TGTGCCAGCAGCTTAGGCGGTCTGGGGAATAGATACGCGTATTTT CASSLGGLGNRYAYF
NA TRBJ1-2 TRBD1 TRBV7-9 TGTGCCAGCAGCAGAGGACAGGGCTTAAGGGGCTACACCTTC CASSRGQGLRGYTF
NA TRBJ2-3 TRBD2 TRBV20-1 TGCAGTGCGATTAGCGGGAGGGCCCCGGATAGCACAGATACGCAGTATTTT CSAISGRAPDSTDTQYF
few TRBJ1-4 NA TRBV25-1 TGTGCCAGCAGTGACCCGACCCCCGGGGGAGAAAAACTGTTTTTT CASSDPTPGGEKLFF
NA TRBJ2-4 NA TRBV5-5 TGTGCCAGCAGCGACCTGGGGTCCTACAACATTCAGTACTTC CASSDLGSYNIQYF
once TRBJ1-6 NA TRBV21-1 TGTGCCAGCAGCAAGATGCCGACAGGTGGCAATTCACCCCTCCACTTT CASSKMPTGGNSPLHF
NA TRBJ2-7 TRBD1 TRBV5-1 TGCGCCAGCAGCTCAGGACAGGGGGCAGGGTACGAGCAGTACTTC CASSSGQGAGYEQYF
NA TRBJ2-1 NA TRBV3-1 TGTGCCAGCAGGCAGGATTACAATGAGCAGTTCTTC CASRQDYNEQFF
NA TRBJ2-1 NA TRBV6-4 TGTGCCAGCAGTGACAAGGGGGACTCCTACAATGAGCAGTTCTTC CASSDKGDSYNEQFF
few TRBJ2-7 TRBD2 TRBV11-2 TGTGCCAGCAGATCCATAGCGGGGATATCCCAGAAAGAGCAGTACTTC CASRSIAGISQKEQYF
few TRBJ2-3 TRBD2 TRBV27 TGTGCCAGCAGTTGGCAGCGGGAGGCATACACAGATACGCAGTATTTT CASSWQREAYTDTQYF
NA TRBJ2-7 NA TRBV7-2 TGTGCCAGCAGCTTAGCCGTGACGGGGTACGAGCAGTACTTC CASSLAVTGYEQYF
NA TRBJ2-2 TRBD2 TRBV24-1 TGTGCCACCCATGGAAGGGCTAGCGGGAGGGCCGAACCAGACACCGGGGAGCTGTTTTTT CATHGRASGRAEPDTGELFF
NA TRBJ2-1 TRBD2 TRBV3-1 TGTGCCAGCAGCCAAGAAAGCGGGGCCCCCCATGAGCAGTTCTTC CASSQESGAPHEQFF
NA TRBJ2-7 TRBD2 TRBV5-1 TGCGCCAGCAGCTTGGCCAGCGGGGGCCACGAGCAGTACTTC CASSLASGGHEQYF
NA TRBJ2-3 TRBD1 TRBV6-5 TGTGCCAGCAGTTACATGGGGACAGGGTCGTTTTGGAATACGCAGTATTTT CASSYMGTGSFWNTQYF
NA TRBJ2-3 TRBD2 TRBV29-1 TGCAGCGGCGGACTAGCGGTACGGGCAGATACGCAGTATTTT CSGGLAVRADTQYF
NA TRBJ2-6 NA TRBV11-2 TGTGCCAGCAGCTTTAGATCCTTCAGGGGTCCATTTGTTTCTGGGGCCAACGTCCTGACTTTC CASSFRSFRGPFVSGANVLTF
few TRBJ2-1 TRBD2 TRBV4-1 TGCGCCAGCAGCCCCGGGACTAGCGGCTTCTCCTACAATGAGCAGTTCTTC CASSPGTSGFSYNEQFF
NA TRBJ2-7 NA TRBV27 TGTGCCAGCAGTTTACCCGGGGACCTCCACAATGAGCAGTACTTC CASSLPGDLHNEQYF
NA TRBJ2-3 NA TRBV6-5 TGTGCCAGCACTTTGGGCGGGACTAGCACAGATACGCAGTATTTT CASTLGGTSTDTQYF
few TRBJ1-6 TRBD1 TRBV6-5 TGTGCCACCATGGTCGGGACAGGGGGTTCACCCCTCCACTTT CATMVGTGGSPLHF
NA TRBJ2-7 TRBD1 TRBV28 TGTGCCAGCAGACCGACAGGGGAGCCCTACGAGCAGTACTTC CASRPTGEPYEQYF
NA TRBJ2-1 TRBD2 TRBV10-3 TGTGCCATCAGTGGGATGGGACTATCCTACAATGAGCAGTTCTTC CAISGMGLSYNEQFF
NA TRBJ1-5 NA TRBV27 TGTGCCAGAGGGGGTCAGCCCCAGCATTTT CARGGQPQHF
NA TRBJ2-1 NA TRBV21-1 TGTGCCAGCAGCCTAAGAAGGGTGACCGGATTGGACAATGAGCAGTTCTTC CASSLRRVTGLDNEQFF
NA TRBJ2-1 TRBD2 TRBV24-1 TGTGCCACCGGGACTAGTGGGTACAATGAGCGGTTCTTC CATGTSGYNERFF
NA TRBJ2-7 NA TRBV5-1 TGCGCCAGCAGCTCTCGGTCGGTGGATATGGAGCAGTACTTC CASSSRSVDMEQYF
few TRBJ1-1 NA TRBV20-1 TGCAGTGCTGGGACGGGGGGCAATGGTGAAGCTTTCTTT CSAGTGGNGEAFF
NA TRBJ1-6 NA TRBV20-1 TGCAGTGCTAGTTTCGGAGCCAGTAATTCACCCCTCCACTTT CSASFGASNSPLHF
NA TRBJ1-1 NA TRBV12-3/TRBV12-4 TGTGCCAGCAGTTTTCGGCAGGGATACACTGAAGCTTTCTTT CASSFRQGYTEAFF
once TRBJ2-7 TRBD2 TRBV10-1 TGCGCCAGCAGTGAGGGAGCTAGCGGATACGAGCAGTACTTC CASSEGASGYEQYF
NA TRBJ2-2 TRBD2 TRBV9 TGTGCCAGCAGCCCGGTAGCGGGAAATACCGGGGAGCTGTTTTTT CASSPVAGNTGELFF